The subject of this entry is one TCR beta chain. Its antigen remains unidentified. This CDR3 contains 15 residues. V was pared by 6 bases and J by 2 bases, with 19 bases between. Germline V gene sequence: CDR1 SQVTM, CDR2 ANQGSEA. These data originate in a study of cytomegalovirus exposure and HLA in healthy donors. Use of 60 Vbeta and 13 Jbeta primers characterized the PCR. Libraries were prepared by immunoSEQ multiplex PCR; TCRdb keeps only in-frame clonotypes and omits some of them. The sample shows 140,000 or so clones, nearly 80% of them seen only once. Study results and caveats: Donor immune exposure was known only as CMV serostatus. The authors judged a highly shared variant cluster likely a sequencing artifact. Investigators reported 150 to 200 TCR beta chains as tied to cytomegalovirus. HLA-A and HLA-B allele assignments for most subjects were reportedly predicted accurately using TCR beta sequences.

The material sequenced was PBMCs. The chain couples TRBV29-1 to TRBJ1-2; possible D gene TRBD1, 6 bases. The TCR originated in a woman in her twenties or thirties in good health and CMV-seronegative. CDR3 residues: CSVPRDKSPNYGYTF. In DNA form, the CDR3 reads TGCAGCGTGCCCCGGGACAAAAGTCCCAACTATGGCTACACCTTC.